Listed below are T cell receptor beta chains from one sample, sequenced in a study of shared clonotypes between healthy human individuals. Sequenced by immunoSEQ multiplex PCR; TCRdb stores in-frame clones only, minus some. Of some 2,000,000 clones in the sample, about 94% were seen once. Sequenced input: naive CD8+ T cells sorted from blood. These receptors were collected from a young man in good health. The CDR3 runs from the conserved cysteine through the conserved F or W. Fields, in order: clone size, J gene, V gene, CDR3 protein. Only part of the rows carry a size: once, few, many, or a class if the clone is expanded.

clone size: -; J gene: TRBJ2-1; V gene: TRBV29-1; CDR3 protein: CSATTQGASRQFF
clone size: -; J gene: TRBJ1-1; V gene: TRBV2; CDR3 protein: CASSDTGDTEAFF
clone size: -; J gene: TRBJ2-7; V gene: TRBV5-1; CDR3 protein: CASSLAVGSPYEQYF
clone size: -; J gene: TRBJ2-2; V gene: TRBV28; CDR3 protein: CASSPPGTTYNTGELFF
clone size: -; J gene: TRBJ2-3; V gene: TRBV7-6; CDR3 protein: CASSLSRSSTDTQYF
clone size: -; J gene: TRBJ1-1; V gene: TRBV2; CDR3 protein: CASTGWDSENTEAFF
clone size: -; J gene: TRBJ1-2; V gene: TRBV6-5; CDR3 protein: CASSYSAAVNYGYTF
clone size: -; J gene: TRBJ1-1; V gene: TRBV4-1; CDR3 protein: CASSQDNSNEAFF
clone size: -; J gene: TRBJ1-1; V gene: TRBV6-5; CDR3 protein: CASSLRDPMNTEAFF
clone size: -; J gene: TRBJ1-2; V gene: TRBV5-5; CDR3 protein: CASSFSYGYTF
clone size: -; J gene: TRBJ2-7; V gene: TRBV4-1; CDR3 protein: CASSQGVSTGLYEQYF
clone size: -; J gene: TRBJ1-2; V gene: TRBV5-4; CDR3 protein: CASSPDGTETSAGYTF
clone size: once; J gene: TRBJ1-2; V gene: TRBV13; CDR3 protein: CASSLERQLTLGYTF
clone size: -; J gene: TRBJ2-5; V gene: TRBV29-1; CDR3 protein: CSVVPSGETQYF
clone size: -; J gene: TRBJ2-3; V gene: TRBV7-9; CDR3 protein: CASSTPLSTDTQYF
clone size: -; J gene: TRBJ2-3; V gene: TRBV7-9; CDR3 protein: CASSLVVGGTDTQYF
clone size: -; J gene: TRBJ1-1; V gene: TRBV30; CDR3 protein: CAWGLGVNTEAFF
clone size: -; J gene: TRBJ2-7; V gene: TRBV10-2; CDR3 protein: CASSLGLREQYF
clone size: -; J gene: TRBJ1-1; V gene: TRBV7-9; CDR3 protein: CASSLASVNTEAFF
clone size: -; J gene: TRBJ2-1; V gene: TRBV28; CDR3 protein: CASSSLAERSYNEQFF
clone size: once; J gene: TRBJ1-6; V gene: TRBV21-1; CDR3 protein: CASSKEEGASYNSPLHF
clone size: -; J gene: TRBJ2-2; V gene: TRBV7-2; CDR3 protein: CASSPQAGGGVTGELFF
clone size: -; J gene: TRBJ2-7; V gene: TRBV28; CDR3 protein: CASRIDYEQYF
clone size: -; J gene: TRBJ2-7; V gene: TRBV7-9; CDR3 protein: CASSSSLTYEQYF
clone size: -; J gene: TRBJ1-1; V gene: TRBV27; CDR3 protein: CASSLNPRDRNTEAFF
clone size: -; J gene: TRBJ2-2; V gene: TRBV7-9; CDR3 protein: CASSLDAGELFF
clone size: -; J gene: TRBJ2-5; V gene: TRBV4-3; CDR3 protein: CASSQVTGETQYF
clone size: -; J gene: TRBJ1-6; V gene: TRBV27; CDR3 protein: CASSTYNSPLHF
clone size: -; J gene: TRBJ2-7; V gene: TRBV15; CDR3 protein: CATSRDHLGPYEQYF
clone size: -; J gene: TRBJ2-3; V gene: TRBV10-2; CDR3 protein: CASSEYGGGTDTQYF
clone size: -; J gene: TRBJ2-2; V gene: TRBV4-3; CDR3 protein: CASSPGQRNTGELFF
clone size: -; J gene: TRBJ2-7; V gene: TRBV4-1; CDR3 protein: CASSYTDSYEQYF
clone size: -; J gene: TRBJ1-1; V gene: TRBV29-1; CDR3 protein: CSVDRTGANTEAFF
clone size: -; J gene: TRBJ2-3; V gene: TRBV7-2; CDR3 protein: CASSFGTSSTDTQYF
clone size: once; J gene: TRBJ1-6; V gene: TRBV7-4; CDR3 protein: CASSSAPAAINSPLHF
clone size: -; J gene: TRBJ2-3; V gene: TRBV13; CDR3 protein: CASSLGTYRDTQYF
clone size: -; J gene: TRBJ1-2; V gene: TRBV5-4; CDR3 protein: CASSLDSNGYTF
clone size: -; J gene: TRBJ2-6; V gene: TRBV2; CDR3 protein: CATGLADLSGANVLTF
clone size: -; J gene: TRBJ2-4; V gene: TRBV7-9; CDR3 protein: CASSLGTGIVAAKNIQYF
clone size: -; J gene: TRBJ1-2; V gene: TRBV9; CDR3 protein: CASSGAGTGVYGYTF
clone size: -; J gene: TRBJ2-7; V gene: TRBV27; CDR3 protein: CASSLAGGVSYEQYF
clone size: -; J gene: TRBJ2-7; V gene: TRBV27; CDR3 protein: CASSFRDATYEQYF
clone size: -; J gene: TRBJ1-1; V gene: TRBV4-1; CDR3 protein: CASSQQWMNTEAFF
clone size: -; J gene: TRBJ2-2; V gene: TRBV7-9; CDR3 protein: CASSHPLGTGELFF
clone size: -; J gene: TRBJ2-7; V gene: TRBV29-1; CDR3 protein: CSVDPSGSLEQYF
clone size: -; J gene: TRBJ2-7; V gene: TRBV27; CDR3 protein: CASSPGLAGVSEQYF
clone size: -; J gene: TRBJ2-5; V gene: TRBV13; CDR3 protein: CASGSRGATQYF
clone size: -; J gene: TRBJ2-1; V gene: TRBV2; CDR3 protein: CASRDGTGMVPPYNEQFF
clone size: few; J gene: TRBJ2-7; V gene: TRBV5-6; CDR3 protein: CASSWDRGYEQYF
clone size: -; J gene: TRBJ2-2; V gene: TRBV12-5; CDR3 protein: CASGLGQGATGELFF
clone size: -; J gene: TRBJ1-1; V gene: TRBV4-1; CDR3 protein: CASSPNLSTGNPEAFF
clone size: -; J gene: TRBJ2-2; V gene: TRBV6-5; CDR3 protein: CATLLAGYTGELFF
clone size: -; J gene: TRBJ2-7; V gene: TRBV7-9; CDR3 protein: CASSLERAYEQYF
clone size: -; J gene: TRBJ1-5; V gene: TRBV27; CDR3 protein: CASSLGTGLWPQHF
clone size: -; J gene: TRBJ2-1; V gene: TRBV5-6; CDR3 protein: CASSLASAGNEQFF
clone size: -; J gene: TRBJ2-7; V gene: TRBV2; CDR3 protein: CASSDPSTVSSYEQYF
clone size: -; J gene: TRBJ2-2; V gene: TRBV5-1; CDR3 protein: CASSPVPGQGNTGELFF